This T cell receptor (beta chain) came from a study of regulatory T cells in long-lasting Graves disease. Across the whole study: Newly diagnosed Graves' patients had taken antithyroid drugs under 3 months.

To make TCR beta libraries, researchers used iRepertoire HTBI primers and Arm-PCR of CDR3 regions. From the multiplex PCR reads, TCRdb called clonotypes with MiXCR, one entry per CDR3 protein. Of about 560,000 distinct CDR3 sequences listed, 15% to 20% are singletons. This sample's time point: newly diagnosed GD, antithyroid drugs for less than 3 months. From RNA extracted from PBMCs, the TCR library was made. The V end was cut by 0 bases, the J end by 8 bases, with 16 bases between. CDR1 SEHNR and CDR2 FQNEAQ come from the germline V gene (reference sequence). The CDR3 consists of 15 residues. These data were likewise used in another study, on T cells in Graves' hyperthyroidism and ophthalmopathy.

V and J are TRBV7-9 and TRBJ1-2, with TRBD1 as a possible D gene (6 bases). The specimen comprised peripheral blood mononuclear cells (PBMCs), sampled at new diagnosis, from a patient treated with antithyroid drugs. The sequence derives from a young man with Graves disease. CDR3: CASSLAGRGAIGYTF. The CDR3 DNA follows: TGTGCCAGCAGCTTAGCTGGACGGGGGGCAATCGGCTACACCTTC.